This is a list of T cell receptor beta chains from one sample in a study of OX40 agonist ivuxolimab in advanced cancers. Assay: immunoSEQ multiplex PCR; the TCRdb copy retains only in-frame clones and omits some. The sample lists 70,000 to 90,000 clones, approximately 91% occurring once. This specimen was CD4+ or CD8+ T cells sorted from blood, taken in a trial of the OX40 agonist ivuxolimab. The receptors shown here come from an adult with an advanced solid tumor such as melanoma, head and neck, liver or kidney cancer. Both conserved end residues are part of each CDR3. D genes are given only for firm matches. A clone size is listed for some rows: how often the clone was seen (once, few, many), or a class if it is expanded.

v_call	j_call	clone_size	d_call	cdr3_nt	cdr3_aa
TRBV7-3	TRBJ1-6	-	TRBD1	TGTGCCAGCAGCGCCAGGGGGTCACCCCTCCACTTT	CASSARGSPLHF
TRBV6-1	TRBJ2-7	-	-	TGTGCCATATCGGACGTCAATGGCGAGCAGTACTTC	CAISDVNGEQYF
TRBV5-1	TRBJ2-1	-	TRBD2	TGCGCCAGCACCTTAGCGGGGCCGTACAATGAGCAGTTCTTC	CASTLAGPYNEQFF
TRBV10-1	TRBJ2-7	-	TRBD2	TGCGCCAGCAGTGATGGTAGCGGGGCCGGGGGGGAGCAGTACTTC	CASSDGSGAGGEQYF
TRBV4-1	TRBJ1-1	-	-	TGCGCCAGCAGCCAATATACGGGGGAGGATGAAGCTTTCTTT	CASSQYTGEDEAFF
TRBV6-4	TRBJ2-2	-	TRBD1	TGTGCCAGCAGCGGGACAGACACCGGGGAGCTGTTTTTT	CASSGTDTGELFF
TRBV6-5	TRBJ1-1	-	-	TGTGCCAGCAGTTACTCGGCAGCTTCGAACACTGAAGCTTTCTTT	CASSYSAASNTEAFF
TRBV2	TRBJ2-5	-	TRBD2	TGTGCCAGCATTCGTTTGGGGGAGGGGTTCCAAGAGACCCAGTACTTC	CASIRLGEGFQETQYF
TRBV25-1	TRBJ1-4	-	TRBD1	TGTGCCAGCAGTGAATACCCAGGGGGAGGAACCAATGAAAAACTGTTTTTT	CASSEYPGGGTNEKLFF
TRBV6-5	TRBJ1-2	-	TRBD1	TGTGCCAGCAGTACGGGACAGAGCTATGGCTACACCTTC	CASSTGQSYGYTF
TRBV30	TRBJ2-1	-	-	TGTGCCTGGACATCGGGACAAGGCCACAATGAGCAGTTCTTC	CAWTSGQGHNEQFF
TRBV27	TRBJ2-7	once	TRBD1	TGTGCCAGCAGTTTATCCGGGACAGTACCAACCTACGAGCAGTACTTC	CASSLSGTVPTYEQYF
TRBV4-2	TRBJ2-4	-	-	TGTGCCAGCAGCCAAGATTCAGACGGTTTAGCCAAAAACATTCAGTACTTC	CASSQDSDGLAKNIQYF
TRBV7-3	TRBJ2-1	-	TRBD2	TGTGCCAGCAGCGAGACTAGCGGGAGGGTTGGTGAGCAGTTCTTC	CASSETSGRVGEQFF
TRBV7-9	TRBJ2-1	-	TRBD2	TGTGCCAGCAGATCCCGACTAGCGGGAGGGCCTCTGGATGAGCAGTTCTTC	CASRSRLAGGPLDEQFF
TRBV9	TRBJ2-7	few	TRBD1	TGTGCCAGCAGCGTAGCGTCCCAGGGGGCGCAGAGCGAGCAGTACTTC	CASSVASQGAQSEQYF
TRBV19	TRBJ2-1	-	-	TGTGCCAGTAGTACCTCAGGGGGGCGGAGCTGGCAGTTCTTC	CASSTSGGRSWQFF
TRBV5-1	TRBJ2-7	-	-	TGCGCCAGCAGCTTACTATACACAGGGTTCGAGCAGTACTTC	CASSLLYTGFEQYF
TRBV5-4	TRBJ2-7	-	TRBD2	TGTGCCAGCAGTTCTAATAGCGGGGGCTACGAGCAGTACTTC	CASSSNSGGYEQYF
TRBV14	TRBJ2-6	-	-	TGTGCCAGCTCTTTCACTGGGGCCAACGTCCTGACTTTC	CASSFTGANVLTF
TRBV7-9	TRBJ2-5	-	-	TGTGCCAGCAGCTTAGGAGGGACGTGGTACCAAGAGACCCAGTACTTC	CASSLGGTWYQETQYF
TRBV4-1	TRBJ1-2	-	-	TGCGCCAGCAGCCAAGAGGCAGGGAGTGATGGCTACACCTTC	CASSQEAGSDGYTF
TRBV18	TRBJ2-7	-	-	TGTGCCAGCTCACTAGCAGGGGCACAAGGGTACGAGCAGTACTTC	CASSLAGAQGYEQYF
TRBV20-1	TRBJ1-1	-	-	TGCAGTGCTAGTCTCAGGTTTGAAGCTTTCTTT	CSASLRFEAFF
TRBV5-5	TRBJ2-5	-	-	TGTGCCAGCAGTTATCGGGCCTATGGGGAGACCCAGTACTTC	CASSYRAYGETQYF
TRBV29-1	TRBJ2-5	-	-	TGCAGCGCTGCCTTCGGAGGACGAGAGACCCAGTACTTC	CSAAFGGRETQYF
TRBV6-5	TRBJ1-3	-	-	TGTGCCAGCAGTTACTCGAACAGTCTCTCTGGAAACACCATATATTTT	CASSYSNSLSGNTIYF
TRBV5-1	TRBJ1-1	-	TRBD1	TGCGCCAGCAGCTTGGGACAGGGGGGTGAAGCTTTCTTT	CASSLGQGGEAFF
TRBV27	TRBJ2-7	-	TRBD1	TGTGCCAGCAGAAAGAACGAGGGGGCGATCTACGAGCAGTACTTC	CASRKNEGAIYEQYF
TRBV27	TRBJ1-1	once	-	TGTGCCAGCAGTTTAAGTGCGGGCCCCGGTGAAGCTTTCTTT	CASSLSAGPGEAFF
TRBV19	TRBJ1-3	-	-	TGTGCCAGTAGTAAGGGACTTACCGACTCTGGAAACACCATATATTTT	CASSKGLTDSGNTIYF
TRBV19	TRBJ1-4	-	TRBD1	TGTGCCAGTACCCTTTCCGGGACAGGGCGGGAAAAACTGTTTTTT	CASTLSGTGREKLFF
TRBV29-1	TRBJ2-7	-	-	TGCAGCGTTGTTGTAGGGTCCGGCGAGCAGTACTTC	CSVVVGSGEQYF
TRBV7-2	TRBJ2-7	-	-	TGTGCCAGCAGCTTAATGGGCCCTCGGGGCGAGCAGTACTTC	CASSLMGPRGEQYF
TRBV5-1	TRBJ2-3	-	TRBD2	TGCGCCAGCAGCTTGCTCGGACTAGCGGGAGTCACAGATACGCAGTATTTT	CASSLLGLAGVTDTQYF
TRBV7-3	TRBJ2-3	-	-	TGTGCCAGCAGCCTCGATCGTGATACGCAGTATTTT	CASSLDRDTQYF
TRBV21-1	TRBJ1-5	once	-	TGTGCCAGCAGCAACCGGACAACGTATAGCAATCAGCCCCAGCATTTT	CASSNRTTYSNQPQHF
TRBV10-3	TRBJ1-2	-	TRBD1	TGTGCCACCCATGAGGGGGCCGGAAACTATGGCTACACCTTC	CATHEGAGNYGYTF
TRBV15	TRBJ2-7	-	-	TGTGCCACCAGCAGTGCCGGGACTCGCCTTACCTACGAGCAGTACTTC	CATSSAGTRLTYEQYF
TRBV11-2	TRBJ2-7	-	-	TGTGCCAGCAGCTTATTTACAGCAGACTACGAGCAGTACTTC	CASSLFTADYEQYF
TRBV7-2	TRBJ2-7	-	-	TGTGCCAGCAGCTCCCTATCACACGAGCAGTACTTC	CASSSLSHEQYF
TRBV5-1	TRBJ2-7	-	-	TGCGCCAGCAGCCCCACCTCCTACGAGCAGTACTTC	CASSPTSYEQYF
TRBV5-1	TRBJ2-1	-	-	TGCGCCAGCAGCTTGACCCCCTCCTCCAATGAGCAGTTCTTC	CASSLTPSSNEQFF
TRBV6-4	TRBJ2-2	-	-	TGTGCCAGCAGTGTCGTCGTGGGCGGGGACACCGGGGAGCTGTTTTTT	CASSVVVGGDTGELFF
TRBV6-1	TRBJ2-7	-	-	TGTGCCGTGGACGAGCAGTACTTC	CAVDEQYF
TRBV5-6	TRBJ2-7	-	-	TGTGCCAGCAGCAACCTACAGGGATTTGGCTACGAGCAGTACTTC	CASSNLQGFGYEQYF
TRBV5-4	TRBJ2-1	-	-	TGTGCCAGCAGCTCAGCGATAACTACGTACAATGAGCAGTTCTTC	CASSSAITTYNEQFF
TRBV5-1	TRBJ2-5	few	TRBD2	TGCGCCAGCAGCTCGCTTTTAGCGGGAGGTGGAGAGACCCAGTACTTC	CASSSLLAGGGETQYF